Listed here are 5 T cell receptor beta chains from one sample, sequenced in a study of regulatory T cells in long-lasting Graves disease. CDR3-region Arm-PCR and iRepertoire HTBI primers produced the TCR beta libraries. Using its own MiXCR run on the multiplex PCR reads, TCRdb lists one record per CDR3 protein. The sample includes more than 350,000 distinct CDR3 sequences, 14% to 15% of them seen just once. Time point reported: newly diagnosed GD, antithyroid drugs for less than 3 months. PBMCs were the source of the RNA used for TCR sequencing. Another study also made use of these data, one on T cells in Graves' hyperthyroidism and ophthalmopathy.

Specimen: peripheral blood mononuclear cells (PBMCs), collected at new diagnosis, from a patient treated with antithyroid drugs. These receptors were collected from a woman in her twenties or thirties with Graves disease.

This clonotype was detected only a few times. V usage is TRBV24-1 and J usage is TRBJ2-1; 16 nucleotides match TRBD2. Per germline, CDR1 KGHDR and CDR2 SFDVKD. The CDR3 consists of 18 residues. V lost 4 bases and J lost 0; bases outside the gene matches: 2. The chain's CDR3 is CATSDGTSGRASYNEQFF. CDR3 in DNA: TGTGCCACCAGTGACGGGACTAGCGGGAGGGCCTCCTACAATGAGCAGTTCTTC.

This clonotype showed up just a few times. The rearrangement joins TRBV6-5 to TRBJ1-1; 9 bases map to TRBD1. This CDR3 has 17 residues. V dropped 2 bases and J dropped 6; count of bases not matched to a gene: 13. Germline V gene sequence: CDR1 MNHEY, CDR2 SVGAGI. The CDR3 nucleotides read TGTGCCAGCAGTTACCCGCCCGGGACAGGGATGCTCCCTGAAGCTTTCTTT. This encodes CASSYPPGTGMLPEAFF.

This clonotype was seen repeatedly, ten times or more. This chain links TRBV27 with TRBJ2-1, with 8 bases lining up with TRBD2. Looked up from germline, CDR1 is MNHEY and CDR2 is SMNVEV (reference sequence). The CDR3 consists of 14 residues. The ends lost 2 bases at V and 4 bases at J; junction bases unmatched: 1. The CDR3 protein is CASSLAGGYNEQFF. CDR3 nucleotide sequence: TGTGCCAGCAGTTTAGCGGGAGGATACAATGAGCAGTTCTTC.

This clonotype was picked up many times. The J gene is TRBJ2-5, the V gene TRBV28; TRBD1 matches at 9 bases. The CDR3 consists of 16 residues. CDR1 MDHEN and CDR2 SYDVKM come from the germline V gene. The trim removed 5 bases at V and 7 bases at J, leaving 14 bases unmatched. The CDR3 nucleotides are TGTGCCAGCAGTACCGGGACAGGGAGGGTTCGGGGGACCCAGTACTTC. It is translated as CASSTGTGRVRGTQYF.

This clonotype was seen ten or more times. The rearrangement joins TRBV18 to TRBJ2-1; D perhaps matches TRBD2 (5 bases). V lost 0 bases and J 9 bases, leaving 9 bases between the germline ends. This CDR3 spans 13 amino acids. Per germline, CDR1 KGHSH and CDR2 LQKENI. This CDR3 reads CASSPPSEVEQFF. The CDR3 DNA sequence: TGTGCCAGCTCACCACCTTCGGAGGTTGAGCAGTTCTTC.